The 21 T cell receptor beta chains reported below all come from one sample, sequenced in a study of T cell repertoires in cytomegalovirus infection. TCRdb re-called the reads through MiXCR, storing one row per CDR3 protein. The data hold 800,000 to 950,000 distinct CDR3 sequences, with less than 35% observed a single time. No antigen has been assigned to these receptors. The sample here was cultured CD8+ T cells from PBMCs, taken from culture after CMV antigen stimulation. The receptors here all came from a human donor in good health (CMV status not recorded). Some clones in this sample may be carry-over from other donors' samples.

This clonotype came up a few times. V usage is TRBV27 and J usage is TRBJ2-1; D unresolved. Trimming took 2 bases from V and 8 from J, leaving 13 bases between them. The CDR3 sequence is 14 residues long. Germline V CDR1 and CDR2: MNHEY, SMNVEV (reference sequence). CDR3 in DNA: TGTGCCAGCAGTTTAGTAGGTCTCACCCATGAGCAGTTCTTC. Translating it yields CASSLVGLTHEQFF.

This clonotype showed up just a few times. V is TRBV28 and J is TRBJ2-1, with TRBD1 identical over 7 bases. Germline V gene lookup returns CDR1 MDHEN and CDR2 SYDVKM. The J segment lost 5 bases and the V segment lost 7 bases, leaving 5 bases of the junction unmatched. The CDR3 runs 13 residues. The CDR3 region is CASIIRGHNEQFF. The CDR3 bases are TGTGCCAGCATTATTAGGGGGCACAATGAGCAGTTCTTC.

The chain has TRBV6-6 and TRBJ1-1; no reliable D call. The ends were cut back, 5 bases at V and 3 bases at J, with 10 bases in the middle. The germline CDR1 and CDR2 sequences are MNHNY and SVGAGI (reference sequence). CDR3 length: 13 amino acids. Here the CDR3 DNA reads TGTGCCAGCAGTAAGGTGATACACACTGAAGCTTTCTTT. This translates into CASSKVIHTEAFF.

A note on this clonotype: The junction does not match germline at one end; this may be a read error. V usage is TRBV5-5 and J usage is TRBJ1-1, with D perhaps matching TRBD1 (5 bases). This CDR3 spans 15 amino acids. Germline CDR1 reads SGHKS; CDR2 reads YYEKEE (reference sequence). The DNA of the CDR3 is TGTGTCAGCAGCGGCCTTTCAAGGGGGAACACTGAAGCTTTCTTT. The encoded protein is CVSSGLSRGNTEAFF.

This clonotype turned up a few times. This chain uses TRBV12-3 or TRBV12-4 with TRBJ2-1, with unresolved D. The CDR3 consists of 14 residues. Trimming cost V 1 base and J 4 bases, with 8 bases left between them. The CDR3 DNA is TGTGCCAGCAGTTTAGAAGACTGGTACAATGAGCAGTTCTTC. Translation gives CASSLEDWYNEQFF.

This clonotype has only a few counts. The chain couples TRBV7-6 to TRBJ1-2; 9 bases are shared with TRBD1. The germline gives CDR1 SGHVS, CDR2 FNYEAQ. This CDR3 is 14 amino acids long. Trimming at V came to 5 bases and at J to 6 bases, leaving 7 bases not matched to a gene. CDR3 region: CASSHGTGRDGYTF. The CDR3, as DNA: TGTGCCAGCAGCCACGGGACAGGGAGGGATGGCTACACCTTC.

This chain connects TRBV6-6 to TRBJ2-7, with TRBD1 matching over 8 bases. Germline-derived CDR1 and CDR2 are MNHNY and SVGAGI (reference sequence). The CDR3 is 12 residues long. The trim removed 10 bases at V and 2 bases at J, leaving 4 bases unmatched. The CDR3 DNA is TGTGCCAACACAGGGGGTCCCTACGAGCAGTACTTC. Its protein product is CANTGGPYEQYF.

This clonotype has only a few counts. V gene TRBV4-1 combines with J gene TRBJ2-3, with 9 bases fitting TRBD2. This CDR3 has 16 residues. Trimming removed 0 bases from V and 6 bases from J; junction bases left unmatched: 7. Germline values: CDR1 MGHRA, CDR2 YSYEKL. The CDR3 reads CASSQEKRGASDTQYF. The CDR3 DNA reads TGCGCCAGCAGCCAAGAGAAGCGGGGGGCGTCGGATACGCAGTATTTT.

V is TRBV2 and J is TRBJ2-2; D might be TRBD1 (5 bases). The CDR3 has 13 amino acids. Trimming removed 8 bases at V and 1 base at J, with 8 bases between. The V gene's germline CDR1 is SNHLY and CDR2 FYNNEI. Here the CDR3 reads CASEGVNTGELFF. CDR3 DNA: TGTGCCAGCGAAGGGGTGAACACCGGGGAGCTGTTTTTT. The full variable domain, in which reference TRBV2 and TRBJ2-2 provide the parts outside the CDR3, is EPEVTQTPSHQVTQMGQEVILRCVPISNHLYFYWYRQILGQKVEFLVSFYNNEISEKSEIFDDQFSVERPDGSNFTLKIRSTKLEDSAMYFCASEGVNTGELFFGEGSRLTVL.

V and J are TRBV12-3 or TRBV12-4 and TRBJ2-7; 11 nucleotides align to TRBD2. J was trimmed by 10 bases and V by 8 bases; bases with no gene match: 7. CDR3 length equals 12 residues. In nucleotides, the CDR3 is TGTGCCAGCGGTAGCGGGGGGGCCGGTCAGTACTTC. As protein: CASGSGGAGQYF.

The V gene is TRBV6-6, the J gene TRBJ2-7; D remains unclear. Trimming stripped 0 bases from V and 3 bases from J, with 12 bases between. CDR3 length: 15 residues. In germline, CDR1 is MNHNY, CDR2 SVGAGI (reference sequence). The chain's CDR3 is CASSYSSPGSYEQYF. CDR3 sequence (DNA): TGTGCCAGCAGTTACTCGAGTCCGGGTAGCTACGAGCAGTACTTC.

V usage is TRBV27 and J usage is TRBJ1-5, with D unresolved. The CDR3 is 14 residues long. The V end lost 3 bases, the J end lost 7 bases, and 13 bases lay between the germline ends. Germline V lookup: CDR1 MNHEY, CDR2 SMNVEV (reference sequence). CDR3 bases: TGTGCCAGCAGTTTTGCCCCCCTCGGGCAGCCCCAGCATTTT. It is translated as CASSFAPLGQPQHF.

The chain uses TRBV10-3 and TRBJ1-2, with D unresolved. V lost 5 bases and J 8 bases, leaving 15 bases between the germline ends. The CDR3 runs 13 residues. The germline V gene encodes CDR1 ENHRY and CDR2 SYGVKD. The chain's CDR3 is CAISLGRLEGYTF. The CDR3 nucleotides are TGTGCCATCAGTTTAGGGAGATTGGAGGGCTACACCTTC.

This clonotype turned up a few times. The DNA of the CDR3 is TGTGCCAGTAGTATAGATGCGGGGGAAGAGACCCAGTACTTC. Protein sequence: CASSIDAGEETQYF. The gene calls are TRBV19 and TRBJ2-5; 7 bases are a match to TRBD2. V was clipped by 0 bases and J by 3 bases; unmatched bases: 1. Germline CDR1 LNHDA, CDR2 SQIVND (reference sequence). This CDR3 contains 14 residues. The complete variable domain, with remaining parts taken from reference TRBV19 and TRBJ2-5, reads DGGITQSPKYLFRKEGQNVTLSCEQNLNHDAMYWYRQDPGQGLRLIYYSQIVNDFQKGDIAEGYSVSREKKESFPLTVTSAQKNPTAFYLCASSIDAGEETQYFGPGTRLLVL.

In nucleotides, the CDR3 is TGTGCCAGCAGCTTCCCCGGACTAGCGGGGGAGCCCGGTTACTACGAGCAGTACTTC. Its protein product is CASSFPGLAGEPGYYEQYF. V is TRBV5-5 and J is TRBJ2-7; the match to TRBD2 covers 13 bases. The CDR3 runs to 19 residues. With V trimmed by 2 bases and J by 3 bases, 14 bases remained unmatched. Germline V CDR1 and CDR2: SGHKS, YYEKEE (reference sequence).

This clonotype was recorded at least ten times. The rearrangement links TRBV7-9 to TRBJ1-1; TRBD1 matches at 8 bases. The V gene end was trimmed by 5 bases and the J gene end by 5 bases; junction bases not matched to a gene: 4. The CDR3 is 13 amino acids. Germline CDR1 SEHNR, CDR2 FQNEAQ (reference sequence). CDR3 protein: CASSTGTGTEAFF. In nucleotides, the CDR3 is TGTGCCAGCAGCACTGGGACAGGTACTGAAGCTTTCTTT.

This clonotype was counted ten times or more. The J gene is TRBJ1-1, the V gene TRBV7-6, with D possibly matching TRBD1 (6 bases). The germline CDR1 and CDR2 sequences are SGHVS and FNYEAQ. V lost 3 bases to trimming and J lost 3 bases, with 14 bases between them. The CDR3 consists of 15 residues. The CDR3 protein is CASSFFQGWDTEAFF. The CDR3 DNA reads as TGTGCCAGCAGCTTCTTCCAGGGGTGGGACACTGAAGCTTTCTTT.

CDR3: CAIKEGAATNEKLFF. The CDR3 nucleotides are TGTGCCATCAAGGAAGGGGCGGCAACTAATGAAAAACTGTTTTTT. The chain is built from TRBV10-3 and TRBJ1-4, with D tentatively TRBD1 (5 bases). The length of the CDR3 is 15 residues. V was cut by 7 bases and J by 0 bases, with 12 bases left in between. CDR1 ENHRY and CDR2 SYGVKD come from the germline V gene.

In this sample, this clonotype turned up many times. The CDR3 DNA follows: TGTGCCAGCAGCACTTCGACAGGGGCGTTTCGGTACAATGAGCAGTTCTTC. As protein: CASSTSTGAFRYNEQFF. This chain links TRBV7-8 with TRBJ2-1, with TRBD1 matching 8 bases. After removal of 5 bases from V and 4 bases from J, the junction contained 13 bases not matched to a gene. CDR1 is SGHVS and CDR2 is FQNEAQ in the germline V gene. The CDR3 has 17 amino acids.

This chain connects TRBV6-1 to TRBJ1-2; no clear D gene. V was cut by 2 bases and J by 8 bases, with 9 bases left in between. The CDR3 runs 12 residues. Germline V lookup: CDR1 MNHNS, CDR2 SASEGT. Written as DNA, the CDR3 is TGTGCCAGCAGTGAAAGGCCGGGAGGCTACACCTTC. It specifies CASSERPGGYTF.

The chain has TRBV7-9 and TRBJ2-1; 12 bases are a match to TRBD2. The CDR3 length is 17 residues. Unmatched junction bases numbered 6, after V lost 4 bases and J lost 2 bases. The V gene's germline CDR1 is SEHNR and CDR2 FQNEAQ (reference sequence). CDR3 nucleotides: TGTGCCAGCAGCTCAAGGACTAGCGGGGACCCCTACAATGAGCAGTTCTTC. It specifies CASSSRTSGDPYNEQFF.